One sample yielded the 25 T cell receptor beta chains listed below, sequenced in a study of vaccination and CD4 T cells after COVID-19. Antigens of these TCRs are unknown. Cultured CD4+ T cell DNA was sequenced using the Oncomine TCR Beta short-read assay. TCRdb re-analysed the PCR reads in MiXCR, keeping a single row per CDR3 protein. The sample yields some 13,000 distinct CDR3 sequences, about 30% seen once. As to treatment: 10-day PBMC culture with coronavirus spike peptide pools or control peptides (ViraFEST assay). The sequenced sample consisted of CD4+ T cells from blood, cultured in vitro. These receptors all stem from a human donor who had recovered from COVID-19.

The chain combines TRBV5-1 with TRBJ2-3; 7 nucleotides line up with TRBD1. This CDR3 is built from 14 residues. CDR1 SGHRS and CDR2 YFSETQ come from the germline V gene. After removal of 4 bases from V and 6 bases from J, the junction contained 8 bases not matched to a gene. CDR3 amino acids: CASSQNSQGDTQYF. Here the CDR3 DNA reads TGCGCCAGCAGCCAGAATTCACAGGGGGATACGCAGTATTTT.

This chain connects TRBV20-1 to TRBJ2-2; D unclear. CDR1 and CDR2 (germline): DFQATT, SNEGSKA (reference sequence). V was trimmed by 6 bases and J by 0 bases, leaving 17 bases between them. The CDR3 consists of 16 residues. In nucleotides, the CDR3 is TGCAGTGCGCGTAATAGCCCCTTCGCGAACACCGGGGAGCTGTTTTTT. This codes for CSARNSPFANTGELFF.

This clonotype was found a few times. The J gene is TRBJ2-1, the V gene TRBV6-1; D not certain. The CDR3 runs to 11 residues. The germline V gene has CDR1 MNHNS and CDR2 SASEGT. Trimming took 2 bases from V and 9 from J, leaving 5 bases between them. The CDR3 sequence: CASSEQAEQFF. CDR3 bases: TGTGCCAGCAGTGAACAGGCTGAGCAGTTCTTC.

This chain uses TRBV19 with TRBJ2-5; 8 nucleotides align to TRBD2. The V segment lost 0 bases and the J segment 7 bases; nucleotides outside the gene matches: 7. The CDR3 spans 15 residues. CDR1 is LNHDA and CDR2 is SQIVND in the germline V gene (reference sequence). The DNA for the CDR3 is TGTGCCAGTAGTATAGAGGCTAGCGGGCGGGGGACCCAGTACTTC. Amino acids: CASSIEASGRGTQYF.

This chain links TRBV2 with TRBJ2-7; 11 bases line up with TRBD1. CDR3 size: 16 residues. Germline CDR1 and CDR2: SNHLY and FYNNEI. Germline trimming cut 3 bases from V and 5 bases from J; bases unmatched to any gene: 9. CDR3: CASSEGGQGAMDEQYF. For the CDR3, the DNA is TGTGCCAGCAGTGAGGGAGGACAGGGGGCGATGGACGAGCAGTACTTC.

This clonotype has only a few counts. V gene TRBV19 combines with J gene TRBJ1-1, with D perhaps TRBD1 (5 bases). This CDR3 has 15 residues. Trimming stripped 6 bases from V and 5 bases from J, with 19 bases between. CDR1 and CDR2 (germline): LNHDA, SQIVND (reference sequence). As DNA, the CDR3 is TGTGCCAGTAGGACGACTCGGACGAGGACAACTGAAGCTTTCTTT. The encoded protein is CASRTTRTRTTEAFF.

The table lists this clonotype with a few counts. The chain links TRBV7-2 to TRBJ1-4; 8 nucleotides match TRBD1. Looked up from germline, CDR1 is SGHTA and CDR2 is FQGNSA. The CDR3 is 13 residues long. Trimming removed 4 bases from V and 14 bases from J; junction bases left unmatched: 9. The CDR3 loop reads CASSSGTGTHLFF. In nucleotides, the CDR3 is TGTGCCAGCAGCTCCGGGACAGGAACCCATCTGTTTTTT.

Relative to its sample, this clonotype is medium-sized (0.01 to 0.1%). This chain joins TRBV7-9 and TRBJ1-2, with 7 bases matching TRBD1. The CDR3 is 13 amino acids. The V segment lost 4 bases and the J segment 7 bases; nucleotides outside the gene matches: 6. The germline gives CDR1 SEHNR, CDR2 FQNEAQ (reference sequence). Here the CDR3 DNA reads TGTGCCAGCAGCTCCGACAGGGTTTTTGGCTACACCTTC. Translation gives CASSSDRVFGYTF.

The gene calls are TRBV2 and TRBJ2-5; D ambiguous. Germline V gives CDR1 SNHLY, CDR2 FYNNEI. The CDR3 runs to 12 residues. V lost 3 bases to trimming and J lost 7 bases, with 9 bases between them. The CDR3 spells CASSERGVTQYF. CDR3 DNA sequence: TGTGCCAGCAGTGAGAGAGGTGTGACCCAGTACTTC.

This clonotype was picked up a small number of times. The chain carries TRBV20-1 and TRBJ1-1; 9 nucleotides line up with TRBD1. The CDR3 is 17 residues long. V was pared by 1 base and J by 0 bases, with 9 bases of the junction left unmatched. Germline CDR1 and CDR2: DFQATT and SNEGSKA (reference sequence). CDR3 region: CSARVLGQGGMNTEAFF. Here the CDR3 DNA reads TGCAGTGCTAGAGTTTTGGGACAGGGCGGCATGAACACTGAAGCTTTCTTT.

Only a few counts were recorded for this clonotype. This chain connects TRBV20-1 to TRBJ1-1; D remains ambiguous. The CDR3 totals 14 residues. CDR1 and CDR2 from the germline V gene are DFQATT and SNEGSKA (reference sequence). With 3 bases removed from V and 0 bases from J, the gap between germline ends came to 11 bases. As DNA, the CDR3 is TGCAGTGCTAGCCCCCCAGGCATGAACACTGAAGCTTTCTTT. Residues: CSASPPGMNTEAFF.

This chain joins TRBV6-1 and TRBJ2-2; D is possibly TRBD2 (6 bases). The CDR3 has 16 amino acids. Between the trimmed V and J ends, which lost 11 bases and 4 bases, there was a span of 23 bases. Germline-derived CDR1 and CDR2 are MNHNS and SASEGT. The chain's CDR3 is CAARRLVMGGTGELFF. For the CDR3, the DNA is TGTGCCGCCCGGCGGCTAGTGATGGGGGGCACCGGGGAGCTGTTTTTT.

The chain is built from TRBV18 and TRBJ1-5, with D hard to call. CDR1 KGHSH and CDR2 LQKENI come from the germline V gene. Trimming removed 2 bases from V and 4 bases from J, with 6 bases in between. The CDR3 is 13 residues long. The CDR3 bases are TGTGCCAGCTCACCAGGGCAGAATCAGCCCCAGCATTTT. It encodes CASSPGQNQPQHF.

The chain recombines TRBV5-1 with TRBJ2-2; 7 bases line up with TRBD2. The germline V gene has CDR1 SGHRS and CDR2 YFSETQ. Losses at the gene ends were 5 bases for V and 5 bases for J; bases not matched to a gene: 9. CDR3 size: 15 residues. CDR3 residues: CASSRVAGTTGELFF. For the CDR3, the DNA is TGCGCCAGCAGTAGGGTAGCGGGCACGACCGGGGAGCTGTTTTTT.

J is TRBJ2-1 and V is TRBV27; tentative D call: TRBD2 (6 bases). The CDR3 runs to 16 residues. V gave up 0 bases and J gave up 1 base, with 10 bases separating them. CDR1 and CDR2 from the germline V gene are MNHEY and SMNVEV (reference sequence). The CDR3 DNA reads TGTGCCAGCAGTTTATCGGGACTGGGTTCCTACAATGAGCAGTTCTTC. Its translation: CASSLSGLGSYNEQFF.

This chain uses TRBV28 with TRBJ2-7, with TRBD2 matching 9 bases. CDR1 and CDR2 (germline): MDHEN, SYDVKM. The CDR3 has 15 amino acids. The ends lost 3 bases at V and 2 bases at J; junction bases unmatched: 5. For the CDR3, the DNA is TGTGCCAGCAGTTTTAGCGGGAGCCCGGCCTACGAGCAGTACTTC. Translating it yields CASSFSGSPAYEQYF.

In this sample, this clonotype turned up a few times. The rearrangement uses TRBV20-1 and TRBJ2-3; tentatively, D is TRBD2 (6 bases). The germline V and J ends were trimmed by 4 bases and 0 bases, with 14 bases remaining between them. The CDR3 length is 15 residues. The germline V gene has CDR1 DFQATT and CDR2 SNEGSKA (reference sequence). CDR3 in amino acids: CSAKGLASSTDTQYF. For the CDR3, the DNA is TGCAGTGCTAAGGGACTTGCGTCTAGCACAGATACGCAGTATTTT.

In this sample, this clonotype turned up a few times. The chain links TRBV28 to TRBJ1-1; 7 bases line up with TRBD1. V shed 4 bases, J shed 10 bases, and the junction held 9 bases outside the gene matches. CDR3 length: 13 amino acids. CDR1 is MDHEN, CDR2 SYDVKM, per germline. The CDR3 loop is CASSSIQTGRAFF. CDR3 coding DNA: TGTGCCAGCAGTTCGATCCAGACAGGGCGAGCTTTCTTT.

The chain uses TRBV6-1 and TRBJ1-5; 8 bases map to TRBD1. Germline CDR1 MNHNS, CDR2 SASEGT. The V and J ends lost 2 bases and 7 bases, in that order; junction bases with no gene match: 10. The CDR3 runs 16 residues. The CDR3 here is CASSEPIRGRGQPQHF. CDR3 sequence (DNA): TGTGCCAGCAGTGAACCTATCAGGGGGCGCGGGCAGCCCCAGCATTTT.

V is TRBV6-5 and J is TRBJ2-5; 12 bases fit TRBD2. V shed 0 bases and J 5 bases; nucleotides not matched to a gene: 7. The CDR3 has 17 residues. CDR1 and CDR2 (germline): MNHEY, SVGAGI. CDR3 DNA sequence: TGTGCCAGCAGTTACTCGGCTAGCGGGAGGGATGGGGAGACCCAGTACTTC. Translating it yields CASSYSASGRDGETQYF.

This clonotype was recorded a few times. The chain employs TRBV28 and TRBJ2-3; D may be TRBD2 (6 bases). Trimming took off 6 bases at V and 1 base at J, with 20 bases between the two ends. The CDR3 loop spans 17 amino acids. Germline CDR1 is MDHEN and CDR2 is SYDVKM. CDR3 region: CASSSPGLSPGTDTQYF. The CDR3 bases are TGTGCCAGCAGCTCACCGGGACTGTCCCCGGGCACAGATACGCAGTATTTT. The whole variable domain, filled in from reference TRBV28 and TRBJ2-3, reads DVKVTQSSRYLVKRTGEKVFLECVQDMDHENMFWYRQDPGLGLRLIYFSYDVKMKEKGDIPEGYSVSREKKERFSLILESASTNQTSMYLCASSSPGLSPGTDTQYFGPGTRLTVL.

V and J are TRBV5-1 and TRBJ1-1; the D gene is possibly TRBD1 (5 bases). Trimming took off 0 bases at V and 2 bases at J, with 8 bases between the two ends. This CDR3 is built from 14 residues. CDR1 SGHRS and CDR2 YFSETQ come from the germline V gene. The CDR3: CASSLAQDNTEAFF. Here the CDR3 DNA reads TGCGCCAGCAGCTTGGCACAGGATAACACTGAAGCTTTCTTT. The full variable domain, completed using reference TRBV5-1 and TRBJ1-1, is KAGVTQTPRYLIKTRGQQVTLSCSPISGHRSVSWYQQTPGQGLQFLFEYFSETQRNKGNFPGRFSGRQFSNSRSEMNVSTLELGDSALYLCASSLAQDNTEAFFGQGTRLTVV.

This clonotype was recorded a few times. The CDR3 is CSAGLGTGEETQYF. In nucleotides, the CDR3 is TGCAGTGCTGGATTGGGGACAGGGGAGGAGACCCAGTACTTC. The genes are TRBV20-1 and TRBJ2-5; 10 bases are a match to TRBD1. CDR1 is DFQATT, CDR2 SNEGSKA, per germline (reference sequence). The V and J ends lost 5 bases and 5 bases, in that order; junction bases with no gene match: 8. The CDR3 spans 14 residues.

The CDR3 region is CASKAQGRGDEQYF. CDR3 DNA sequence: TGTGCCAGCAAGGCGCAGGGCCGAGGAGACGAGCAGTACTTC. J is TRBJ2-7 and V is TRBV12-3 or TRBV12-4, with D perhaps matching TRBD1 (5 bases). The CDR3 is 14 residues long. Between the trimmed V and J ends, which lost 7 bases and 5 bases, there was a span of 18 bases.

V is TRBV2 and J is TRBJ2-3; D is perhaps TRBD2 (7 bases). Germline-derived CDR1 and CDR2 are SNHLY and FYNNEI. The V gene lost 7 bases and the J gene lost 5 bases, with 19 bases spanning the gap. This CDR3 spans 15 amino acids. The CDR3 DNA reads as TGTGCCAGCAAGCCCCTCCGGGGGGCAGAAGATACGCAGTATTTT. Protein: CASKPLRGAEDTQYF.